A single sample is the source of the 6 T cell receptor beta chains below, sequenced in a study of shared clonotypes between healthy human individuals. Using immunoSEQ multiplex PCR, the repertoire was profiled, and TCRdb retains in-frame clones only, with some absent. The sample yields 400,000 to 600,000 clones, 90% to 97% seen once. Sequencing was carried out using naive CD4+ T cells sorted from blood. Subset specified: CD45RA+ positively selected. The receptors were sampled from a woman aged 30 to 39 in good health.

The CDR3 DNA follows: TGTGCCAGCAGCGCCTACAGTAACCGCTCCTACGAGCAGTACTTC. Translating gives CASSAYSNRSYEQYF. The chain has TRBV11-2 and TRBJ2-7; no definite D call. CDR3 length: 15 residues. Deletions cut 5 bases from V and 0 bases from J, with 14 bases between. Germline CDR1 and CDR2: SGHAT and FQNNGV.

CDR3 region: CASSRGTNTDTQYF. In nucleotides, the CDR3 is TGTGCCAGTAGTAGGGGGACTAATACAGATACGCAGTATTTT. The J gene is TRBJ2-3, the V gene TRBV19; TRBD2 matches at 7 bases. Germline V lookup: CDR1 LNHDA, CDR2 SQIVND (reference sequence). CDR3 length: 14 residues. Trimming removed 4 bases from V and 3 bases from J; junction bases left unmatched: 4.

The chain joins TRBV10-3 to TRBJ2-7; D not resolved. Germline CDR1 and CDR2: ENHRY and SYGVKD. The CDR3 contains 12 residues. The V gene lost 1 base and the J gene lost 4 bases, with 5 bases spanning the gap. In nucleotides, the CDR3 is TGTGCCATCAGTGAGTATCATTACGAGCAGTACTTC. Protein sequence: CAISEYHYEQYF.

The chain uses TRBV6-5 and TRBJ1-2; D may be TRBD1 (6 bases). Germline lookup yields CDR1 MNHEY and CDR2 SVGAGI. V lost 2 bases and J lost 0, with 7 bases in between. This CDR3 is 14 amino acids long. The CDR3 DNA reads TGTGCCAGCAGTTACGACAGGTCTAACTATGGCTACACCTTC. Its protein product is CASSYDRSNYGYTF.

The rearrangement uses TRBV7-2 and TRBJ1-2; D unclear. With 3 bases removed from V and 8 bases from J, the gap between germline ends came to 10 bases. Germline values: CDR1 SGHTA, CDR2 FQGNSA. The CDR3 extends over 12 amino acids. CDR3 bases: TGTGCCAGCAGCTTCGGCGTTCAGGGCTACACCTTC. Protein: CASSFGVQGYTF.

This clone was seen once. V is TRBV7-6 and J is TRBJ2-1; 9 bases align to TRBD2. Unmatched junction bases numbered 8, after V lost 2 bases and J lost 6 bases. CDR1 and CDR2 (germline): SGHVS, FNYEAQ. The CDR3 length is 16 residues. The CDR3 region has the DNA TGTGCCAGCAGCTTATGGGGCGGGAGGGCCATCAATGAGCAGTTCTTC. Its translation is CASSLWGGRAINEQFF.